The T cell receptor beta chain under discussion was sequenced for a study of blood T cell repertoires in COVID-19. This clone was observed once. This CDR3 region has 14 residues. The germline gives CDR1 LNHDA, CDR2 SQIVND (reference sequence). Trimming took 4 bases from V and 3 from J; bases not matched to a gene: 5. Sequencing used immunoSEQ multiplex PCR; TCRdb keeps in-frame clones, though not all of them. Of 95,000 to 150,000 clones in the sample, over 65% were seen once. Input material: peripheral blood. V is TRBV19 and J is TRBJ1-2, with TRBD1 matching over 7 bases. The TCR comes from a woman in her seventies with acute or convalescent COVID-19. The CDR3 nucleotides read TGTGCCAGTAGTAAAGACAGGGCCTACTATGGCTACACCTTC. Its translation: CASSKDRAYYGYTF.